These 27 T cell receptor beta chains share one sample of origin, sequenced in a study of shared clonotypes between healthy human individuals. Sequencing used immunoSEQ multiplex PCR; TCRdb keeps in-frame clones, though not all of them. The repertoire includes 550,000 to 700,000 clones, around 73% of them detected once, and 1.5% to 2% sits in the top ten. Input material: memory CD4+ T cells sorted from blood. Specified subset: CD45RA-negative fraction. The receptors come from a woman aged 25 to 39 in good health.

The rearrangement links TRBV7-9 to TRBJ2-5; 9 nucleotides line up with TRBD2. CDR3 size: 15 residues. Germline CDR1 SEHNR, CDR2 FQNEAQ (reference sequence). V was clipped by 2 bases and J by 2 bases; unmatched bases: 3. CDR3 nucleotides: TGTGCCAGCAGCTTACGGCGGGAGGGACAAGAGACCCAGTACTTC. It specifies CASSLRREGQETQYF.

J is TRBJ1-5 and V is TRBV6-1, with D hard to call. Germline V lookup: CDR1 MNHNS, CDR2 SASEGT. With 3 bases removed from V and 0 bases from J, the gap between germline ends came to 3 bases. The CDR3 consists of 13 residues. The chain's CDR3 is CASSDPSNQPQHF. CDR3 bases: TGTGCCAGCAGTGACCCTAGCAATCAGCCCCAGCATTTT.

This sequence joins TRBV6-5 and TRBJ1-6; unclear D gene. V lost 2 bases to trimming and J lost 8 bases, with 13 bases between them. The CDR3 contains 15 residues. Germline V CDR1 and CDR2: MNHEY, SVGAGI. CDR3: CASSYTLTGDSPLHF. As DNA, the CDR3 is TGTGCCAGCAGTTACACCCTGACCGGGGATTCACCCCTCCACTTT.

With respect to this clone: This specimen includes other DNA sequences encoding the same CDR3. V and J are TRBV5-1 and TRBJ2-1, with 7 bases lining up with TRBD1. V lost 4 bases, J lost 1 base, and 5 bases stayed unmatched. This CDR3 comprises 15 residues. Germline-derived CDR1 and CDR2 are SGHRS and YFSETQ. As DNA, the CDR3 is TGCGCCAGCAGCATAGACAGGGTGTCCTACAATGAGCAGTTCTTC. As protein: CASSIDRVSYNEQFF.

This clone was picked up a small number of times. J is TRBJ2-1 and V is TRBV7-9, with a possible D match to TRBD2 (5 bases). The CDR3 has 17 amino acids. Germline V gene data show CDR1 as SEHNR and CDR2 as FQNEAQ (reference sequence). Deletions cut 4 bases from V and 9 bases from J, with 25 bases between. As DNA, the CDR3 is TGTGCCAGCAGCTCCAGAGCAACCTTGTCCCTAGCTAGTGAGCAGTTCTTC. Its protein product is CASSSRATLSLASEQFF.

V is TRBV15 and J is TRBJ2-5; tentative D call: TRBD1 (5 bases). Per germline, CDR1 LNHNV and CDR2 YYDKDF (reference sequence). The CDR3 is 14 amino acids. Deletions cut 0 bases from V and 8 bases from J, with 13 bases between. DNA for the CDR3: TGTGCCACCAGCAGAGATACCACAGGTCTCACCCAGTACTTC. This sequence encodes CATSRDTTGLTQYF.

The chain recombines TRBV19 with TRBJ1-4; no definite D call. The germline V gene has CDR1 LNHDA and CDR2 SQIVND (reference sequence). The CDR3 is 12 residues long. Trimming left V 5 bases short and J 6 bases short, with 7 bases between. CDR3: CASSVVHEKLFF. As DNA, the CDR3 is TGTGCCAGTAGTGTGGTCCATGAAAAACTGTTTTTT.

The chain has TRBV29-1 and TRBJ2-3; perhaps TRBD1 as D (6 bases). The V and J ends lost 5 bases and 4 bases respectively, with 13 bases between them. CDR3 length: 13 amino acids. The germline V gene has CDR1 SQVTM and CDR2 ANQGSEA. The CDR3 protein is CSVLGASSDTQYF. CDR3 DNA: TGCAGCGTTTTGGGGGCCAGTTCAGATACGCAGTATTTT.

This clone was seen only once. The chain has TRBV10-3 and TRBJ1-2; D gene unclear. The CDR3 totals 15 residues. V shed 2 bases and J shed 8 bases, with 18 bases lying between them. The germline CDR1 and CDR2 sequences are ENHRY and SYGVKD. The DNA for the CDR3 is TGTGCCATCAGTGAGCGCGAAGACGGACCTCGGGGCTACACCTTC. Translation: CAISEREDGPRGYTF.

The V call is TRBV5-1, the J call TRBJ1-1; TRBD1 is a possible D gene (5 bases). The length of the CDR3 is 12 residues. V was clipped by 4 bases and J by 7 bases, with 11 bases between them. The germline CDR1 and CDR2 sequences are SGHRS and YFSETQ. CDR3 bases: TGCGCCAGCAGCCCGGGGCCGATTGAAGCTTTCTTT. Translated, it gives CASSPGPIEAFF.

The chain is built from TRBV6-5 and TRBJ2-7; TRBD2 matches 11 bases. The J segment lost 6 bases and the V segment lost 6 bases, leaving 4 bases of the junction unmatched. The V gene's germline CDR1 is MNHEY and CDR2 SVGAGI. CDR3 length equals 13 residues. The CDR3 region is CASRKLAGVEQYF. The CDR3 coding sequence is TGTGCCAGCAGGAAACTAGCGGGAGTCGAGCAGTACTTC.

The chain recombines TRBV5-6 with TRBJ2-7, with D possibly being TRBD2 (5 bases). The V and J ends lost 1 base and 5 bases respectively, with 13 bases between them. This CDR3 has 14 residues. Germline assignment: CDR1 SGHDT and CDR2 YYEEEE. The CDR3: CASSLLEEVDEQYF. The CDR3 region has the DNA TGTGCCAGCAGCTTGCTGGAGGAGGTAGACGAGCAGTACTTC.

This clone was seen a few times. The rearrangement uses TRBV5-4 and TRBJ2-3; TRBD2 matches at 10 bases. Looked up from germline, CDR1 is SGHNT and CDR2 is YYREEE (reference sequence). The CDR3 contains 15 residues. Trimming at V came to 4 bases and at J to 5 bases, leaving 7 bases not matched to a gene. DNA of the CDR3: TGTGCCAGCAGCAAATCTAGCGGGAGTCGAGATACGCAGTATTTT. Translated: CASSKSSGSRDTQYF.

The chain has TRBV5-1 and TRBJ2-7, with 7 nucleotides matching TRBD1. The CDR3 covers 15 residues. Germline CDR1 and CDR2: SGHRS and YFSETQ. V shed 4 bases and J 2 bases; nucleotides not matched to a gene: 9. The chain's CDR3 is CASSERQGSPYEQYF. For the CDR3, the DNA is TGCGCCAGCAGCGAACGACAGGGATCTCCCTACGAGCAGTACTTC. The complete variable domain, with remaining parts taken from reference TRBV5-1 and TRBJ2-7, reads KAGVTQTPRYLIKTRGQQVTLSCSPISGHRSVSWYQQTPGQGLQFLFEYFSETQRNKGNFPGRFSGRQFSNSRSEMNVSTLELGDSALYLCASSERQGSPYEQYFGPGTRLTVT.

This clone was seen a single time. V and J are TRBV4-2 and TRBJ2-3; D is unresolved. Germline V lookup: CDR1 LGHNA, CDR2 YNFKEQ. Deletions cut 0 bases from V and 6 bases from J, with 7 bases between. The length of the CDR3 is 13 residues. Here the CDR3 reads CASSQDPSDTQYF. Written as DNA, the CDR3 is TGTGCCAGCAGCCAAGATCCATCGGATACGCAGTATTTT.

This clone was seen many times. The chain employs TRBV18 and TRBJ1-1; unclear D gene. The CDR3 length is 15 residues. V gave up 4 bases and J gave up 3 bases, with 15 bases separating them. Germline V lookup: CDR1 KGHSH, CDR2 LQKENI. The CDR3 loop is CASSRSLTPDTEAFF. The DNA of the CDR3 is TGTGCCAGCTCACGTAGTCTTACCCCCGACACTGAAGCTTTCTTT.

The J gene is TRBJ2-3, the V gene TRBV5-1; TRBD2 aligns across 9 bases. After removal of 2 bases from V and 4 bases from J, the junction contained 8 bases not matched to a gene. The CDR3 is made up of 16 amino acids. Germline V lookup: CDR1 SGHRS, CDR2 YFSETQ. For the CDR3, the DNA is TGCGCCAGCAGCTTTAGGAGTAGCGGGAGCTCAGATACGCAGTATTTT. Translation: CASSFRSSGSSDTQYF.

The CDR3 DNA reads as TGTGCCAGCAGCTTAGTCATAGAGGGTTCAAACACCGGGGAGCTGTTTTTT. Translated: CASSLVIEGSNTGELFF. The V call is TRBV11-3, the J call TRBJ2-2, with TRBD2 as a possible D gene (5 bases). Trimming cost V 1 base and J 2 bases, with 14 bases left between them. CDR3 length: 17 amino acids. Germline assignment: CDR1 SGHNT and CDR2 YENEEA.

The chain combines TRBV19 with TRBJ2-3, with TRBD1 identical over 7 bases. The V segment lost 5 bases and the J segment 0 bases; nucleotides outside the gene matches: 8. The CDR3 extends over 16 amino acids. Germline-derived CDR1 and CDR2 are LNHDA and SQIVND (reference sequence). DNA of the CDR3: TGTGCCAGTAGTCTGCGACAGGGTTCTAGCACAGATACGCAGTATTTT. Encoded protein: CASSLRQGSSTDTQYF.

The chain has TRBV6-5 and TRBJ2-3; D unresolved. Looked up from germline, CDR1 is MNHEY and CDR2 is SVGAGI. This CDR3 has 15 amino acids. The V end lost 0 bases, the J end lost 2 bases, and 9 bases lay between the germline ends. Here the CDR3 DNA reads TGTGCCAGCAGTTACTCTGGAAGGATCACAGATACGCAGTATTTT. This encodes CASSYSGRITDTQYF.

This chain links TRBV2 with TRBJ1-2; 7 nucleotides match TRBD1. The CDR3 has 14 residues. Losses at the gene ends were 6 bases for V and 2 bases for J; bases not matched to a gene: 6. Looked up from germline, CDR1 is SNHLY and CDR2 is FYNNEI. The CDR3 reads CASRWDRANYGYTF. The CDR3 bases are TGTGCCAGCAGGTGGGACAGAGCAAACTATGGCTACACCTTC.

This clone was picked up a small number of times. The chain employs TRBV2 and TRBJ2-1, with TRBD2 matching over 8 bases. Germline-derived CDR1 and CDR2 are SNHLY and FYNNEI. CDR3 length: 14 residues. Trimming cost V 7 bases and J 4 bases; bases outside gene matches: 6. CDR3 DNA: TGTGCCAGCACTAAACTAGCGGCGTACAATGAGCAGTTCTTC. Amino acid sequence: CASTKLAAYNEQFF.

The rearrangement joins TRBV27 to TRBJ2-2; D gene uncertain. Trimming removed 6 bases at V and 5 bases at J, with 7 bases between. CDR3 size: 12 residues. The germline gives CDR1 MNHEY, CDR2 SMNVEV (reference sequence). CDR3 bases: TGTGCCAGCAGACCCACAACCGGGGAGCTGTTTTTT. It codes for CASRPTTGELFF.

The chain joins TRBV5-1 to TRBJ2-3; D is unclear. V was cut by 0 bases and J by 1 base, with 9 bases left in between. CDR1 and CDR2 (germline): SGHRS, YFSETQ. This CDR3 region has 15 residues. The CDR3 DNA sequence: TGCGCCAGCAGCTTGGGAACTCGGGGCACAGATACGCAGTATTTT. This gives the protein CASSLGTRGTDTQYF.

This rearrangement joins TRBV6-1 to TRBJ2-1; no firm D call. V shed 6 bases and J shed 6 bases, with 12 bases lying between them. The CDR3 is 13 amino acids. Per the germline V gene, CDR1 is MNHNS and CDR2 is SASEGT. CDR3: CASRYPPANEQFF. CDR3 bases: TGTGCCAGCAGGTACCCCCCGGCCAATGAGCAGTTCTTC.

This clone has only a few counts. This rearrangement joins TRBV6-1 to TRBJ2-7; 8 nucleotides line up with TRBD1. Germline values: CDR1 MNHNS, CDR2 SASEGT. The CDR3 is made up of 14 amino acids. The trim removed 6 bases at V and 0 bases at J, leaving 4 bases unmatched. DNA for the CDR3: TGTGCCAGCAGGGTACAGGGGGACTCCTACGAGCAGTACTTC. Its translation: CASRVQGDSYEQYF.

V gene TRBV28 combines with J gene TRBJ2-5; D is possibly TRBD1 or TRBD2 (5 bases each). Germline loops: CDR1 MDHEN, CDR2 SYDVKM. The CDR3 has 13 amino acids. V was trimmed by 4 bases and J by 3 bases, leaving 9 bases between them. CDR3 protein: CASSSGTKETQYF. Here the CDR3 DNA reads TGTGCCAGCAGTTCCGGGACCAAAGAGACCCAGTACTTC.